This T cell receptor beta chain was sequenced in a study of graft-versus-host responses after intestinal transplantation. Regarding this clone: As yet, its antigen is unknown.

Germline V gene sequence: CDR1 SGHTA, CDR2 FQGTGA. This CDR3 comprises 19 residues. After removal of 5 bases from V and 6 bases from J, the junction contained 18 bases not matched to a gene. The table came from immunoSEQ multiplex PCR; TCRdb's copy has only in-frame clones and leaves some out. Of about 99,000 clones listed, under 95% are singletons. The sequenced sample was unstimulated CD8+ T cells sorted from spleen or lymph node cells, obtained before transplant. The clonotype originates from a human donor who was the organ donor for an intestinal transplant. The chain recombines TRBV7-3 with TRBJ2-1, with 11 bases identical to TRBD2. This CDR3 reads CASSPSSSLAGGSINEQFF. The CDR3 coding sequence is TGTGCCAGCAGCCCTAGCTCTTCATTAGCGGGGGGGTCCATCAATGAGCAGTTCTTC.